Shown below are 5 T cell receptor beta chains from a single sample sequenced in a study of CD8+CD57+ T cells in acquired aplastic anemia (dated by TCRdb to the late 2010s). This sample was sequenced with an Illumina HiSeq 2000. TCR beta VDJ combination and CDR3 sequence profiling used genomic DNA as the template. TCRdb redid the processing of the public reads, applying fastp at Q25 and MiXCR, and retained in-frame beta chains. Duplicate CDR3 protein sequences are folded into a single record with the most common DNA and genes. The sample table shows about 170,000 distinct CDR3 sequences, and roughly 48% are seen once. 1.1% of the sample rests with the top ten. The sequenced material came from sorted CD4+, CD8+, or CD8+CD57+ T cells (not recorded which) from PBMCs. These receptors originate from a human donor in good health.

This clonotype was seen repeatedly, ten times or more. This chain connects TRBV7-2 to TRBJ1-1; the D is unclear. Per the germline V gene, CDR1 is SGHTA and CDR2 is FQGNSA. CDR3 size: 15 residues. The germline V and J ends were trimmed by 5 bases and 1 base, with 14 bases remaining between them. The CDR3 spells CASSKTGVRNTEAFF. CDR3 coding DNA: TGTGCCAGCAGCAAGACGGGAGTTCGGAACACTGAAGCTTTCTTT.

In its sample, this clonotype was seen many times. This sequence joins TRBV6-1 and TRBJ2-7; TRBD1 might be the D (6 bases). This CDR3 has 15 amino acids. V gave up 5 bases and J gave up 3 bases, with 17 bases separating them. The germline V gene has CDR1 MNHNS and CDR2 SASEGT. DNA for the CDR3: TGTGCCAGCAGTCCTGAATGGACAGAGTTCTACGAGCAGTACTTC. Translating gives CASSPEWTEFYEQYF.

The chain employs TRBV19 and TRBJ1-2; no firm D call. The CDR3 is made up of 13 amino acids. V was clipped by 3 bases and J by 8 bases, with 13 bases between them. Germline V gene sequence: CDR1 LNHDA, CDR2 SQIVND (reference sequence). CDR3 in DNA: TGTGCCAGTAGTATGGCGGATATTGAGGGCTACACCTTC. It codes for CASSMADIEGYTF.

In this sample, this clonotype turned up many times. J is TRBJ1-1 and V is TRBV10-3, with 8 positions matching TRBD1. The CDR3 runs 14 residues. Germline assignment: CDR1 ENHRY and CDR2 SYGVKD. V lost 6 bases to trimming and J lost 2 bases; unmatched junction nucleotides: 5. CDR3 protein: CAIRGTGDNTEAFF. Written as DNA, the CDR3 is TGTGCCATCAGAGGGACAGGAGACAACACTGAAGCTTTCTTT.

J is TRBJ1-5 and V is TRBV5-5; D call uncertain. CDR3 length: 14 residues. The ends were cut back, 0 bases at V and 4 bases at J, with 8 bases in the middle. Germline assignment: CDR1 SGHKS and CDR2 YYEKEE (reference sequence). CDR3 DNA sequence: TGTGCCAGCAGCTTGGGTGCAGCGAATCAGCCCCAGCATTTT. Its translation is CASSLGAANQPQHF.